This T cell receptor beta chain is from a study of molecular identifiers for immune sequencing clone quantification. V was pared by 8 bases and J by 4 bases, with 15 bases between. This CDR3 has 13 amino acids. Germline V CDR1 and CDR2: ENHRY, SYGVKD. MiXCR, applied by TCRdb to the PCR reads, yields one record per CDR3 protein. The sample carries some 590,000 distinct CDR3 sequences, over 25% recorded once. The chain is built from TRBV10-3 and TRBJ2-7; no definite D call. The source material was naive CD8+ T cells from blood, with Jurkat cell RNA spiked in. This sample's subset: FACS-sorted CD8+CD4-CCR7+CD45RA+ naive T cells. The sequence was obtained from a human donor in good health. Some libraries in this study had Jurkat cell RNA spiked in. The CDR3, as DNA: TGTGCCATCTCGGGCGAGATGTTATACGAGCAGTACTTC. Its protein is CAISGEMLYEQYF.